The entry that follows covers one TCR delta chain sequence. Its antigen has not been determined. It has no much larger one-base neighbor in the sample; base qualities were not kept. The CDR3 measures 11 amino acids from cysteine to phenylalanine. The DNA shown is the 33-base CDR3, in frame from base 1. The library relied on RT-PCR. Instrument on record: Illumina MiSeq. TCRdb called clones anew from the public reads via CATT; matching DNA rows were later pooled. The sample contains 400 or so delta-chain clones, roughly 32% of them found a single time. Of the sample, roughly 20% falls within the top ten clones. The sample originates from a study of gammadelta T cells in human blood (dated by TCRdb to 2018 to 2021). Results the study describes overall, beyond this receptor: According to the study, polyclonal expansion of innate gamma-delta T cells immediately after birth appeared to be driven by microbial exposure.

The J segment is TRDJ2; no V gene was assigned. Sequenced input: Vgamma9Vdelta2 gamma-delta T cells from cord blood. The receptor's source is a newborn. The encoded CDR3 is CASALTAQLFF. Here is the DNA: TGTGCTAGTGCTTTGACAGCACAACTCTTCTTT.